Included here is one T cell receptor beta chain sequence, with context. Its antigen remains unidentified. The data were obtained in a study of cytomegalovirus exposure and HLA in healthy donors. The study, taken as a whole, reports: Rarity marked most TCR sequences, yet some public TCRs occurred in many donors. In an earlier analysis, most TCR beta V segments were productive about 87% or about 30% of the time. For cytomegalovirus status, the classifier reportedly gave diagnoses with high specificity and sensitivity.

This PCR relied on a set of 60 Vbeta primers and 13 Jbeta primers. Here immunoSEQ multiplex PCR was the method, and the copy in TCRdb shows in-frame clones only, minus some. Here the sample spans approximately 190,000 clones, 65% to 85% being singletons. This CDR3 is 16 amino acids long. The germline V gene has CDR1 SGDLS and CDR2 YYNGEE. J lost 4 bases, V lost 2 bases, and 8 bases had no gene match. The chain joins TRBV9 to TRBJ1-5; 8 bases fit TRBD1. Sequencing was done on a sample of PBMCs. This clonotype was sampled from a boy aged 2 to 10 in good health and CMV-seronegative. This CDR3 is CASSVGETGVNQPQHF. CDR3 nucleotides: TGTGCCAGCAGCGTCGGTGAGACAGGGGTTAATCAGCCCCAGCATTTT. The full variable domain, rest sourced from reference TRBV9 and TRBJ1-5, is DSGVTQTPKHLITATGQRVTLRCSPRSGDLSVYWYQQSLDQGLQFLIQYYNGEERAKGNILERFSAQQFPDLHSELNLSSLELGDSALYFCASSVGETGVNQPQHFGDGTRLSIL.